This T cell receptor beta chain was identified during a study of blood T cells in healthy people across ages. Study-level information: Every two T cells gave about one barcoded beta molecule via template switching.

The authors ran a second PCR of about 6 to 11 cycles using a sample-barcoded 5' primer and a J-beta primer mix. Unique molecular identifiers of 12 random nucleotides labeled each cDNA. TCRdb reprocessed the 5' RACE reads via MiXCR and lists one record per CDR3 protein. The sample consists of more than 800,000 distinct CDR3 sequences, roughly 26% of them appearing once. Comments on this clonotype: One junction end does not reproduce the germline sequence, and a read error may be involved.

The CDR3 totals 15 residues. The sample comprised blood. V usage is TRBV12-3 or TRBV12-4 and J usage is TRBJ2-3; 9 nucleotides align to TRBD2. The clonotype was recovered from an elderly woman in good health. For the CDR3, the DNA is TGTGCCAGCAAGACTAGCGGAGTGAGAGCAGATATGCAGTATTTT. Its protein is CASKTSGVRADMQYF.